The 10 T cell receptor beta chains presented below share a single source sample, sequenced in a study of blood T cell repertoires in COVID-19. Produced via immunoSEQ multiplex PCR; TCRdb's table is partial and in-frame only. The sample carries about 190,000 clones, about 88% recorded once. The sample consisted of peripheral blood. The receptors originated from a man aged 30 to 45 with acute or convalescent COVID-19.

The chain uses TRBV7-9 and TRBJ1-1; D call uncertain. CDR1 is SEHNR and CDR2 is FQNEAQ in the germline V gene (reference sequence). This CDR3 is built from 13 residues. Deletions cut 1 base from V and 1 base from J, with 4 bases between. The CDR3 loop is CASSLGQNTEAFF. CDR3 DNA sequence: TGTGCCAGCAGCTTAGGGCAGAACACTGAAGCTTTCTTT.

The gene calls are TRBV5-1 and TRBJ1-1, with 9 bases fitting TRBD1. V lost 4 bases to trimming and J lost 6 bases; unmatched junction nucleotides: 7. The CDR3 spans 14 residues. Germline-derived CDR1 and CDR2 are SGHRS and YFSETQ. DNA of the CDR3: TGCGCCAGCAGCGATCTACGGACAGGGGCTGAAGCTTTCTTT. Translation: CASSDLRTGAEAFF.

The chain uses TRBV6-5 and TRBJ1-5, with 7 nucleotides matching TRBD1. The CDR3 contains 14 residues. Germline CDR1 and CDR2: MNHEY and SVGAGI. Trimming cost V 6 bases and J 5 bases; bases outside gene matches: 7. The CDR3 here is CASSRDRGYQPQHF. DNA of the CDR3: TGTGCCAGCAGCAGGGACAGAGGCTATCAGCCCCAGCATTTT.

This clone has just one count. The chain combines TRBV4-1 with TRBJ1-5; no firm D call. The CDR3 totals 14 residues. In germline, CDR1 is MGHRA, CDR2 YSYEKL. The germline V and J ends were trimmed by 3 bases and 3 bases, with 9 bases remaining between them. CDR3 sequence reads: CASSHPGYNQPQHF. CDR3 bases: TGCGCCAGCAGCCATCCGGGTTACAATCAGCCCCAGCATTTT.

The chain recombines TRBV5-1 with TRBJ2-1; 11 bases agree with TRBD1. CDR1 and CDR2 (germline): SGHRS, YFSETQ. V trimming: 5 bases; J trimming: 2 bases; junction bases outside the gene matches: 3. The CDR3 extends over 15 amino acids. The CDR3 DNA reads TGCGCCAGCAGGGCGGGACAGGGGGCCTACAATGAGCAGTTCTTC. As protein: CASRAGQGAYNEQFF.

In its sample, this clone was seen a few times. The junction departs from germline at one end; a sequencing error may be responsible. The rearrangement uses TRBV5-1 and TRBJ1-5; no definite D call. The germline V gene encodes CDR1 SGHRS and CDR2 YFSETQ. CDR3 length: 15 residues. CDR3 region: CASSLDGDSHQPQHF. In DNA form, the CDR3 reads TGCGCCAGCAGCTTAGACGGTGATAGCCATCAGCCCCAGCATTTT.

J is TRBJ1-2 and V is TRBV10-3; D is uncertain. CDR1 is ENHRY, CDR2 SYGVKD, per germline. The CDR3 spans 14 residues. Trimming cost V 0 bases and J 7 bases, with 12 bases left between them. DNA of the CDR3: TGTGCCATCAGTGAGTCAGTGACGGCGGCTGGCTACACCTTC. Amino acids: CAISESVTAAGYTF.

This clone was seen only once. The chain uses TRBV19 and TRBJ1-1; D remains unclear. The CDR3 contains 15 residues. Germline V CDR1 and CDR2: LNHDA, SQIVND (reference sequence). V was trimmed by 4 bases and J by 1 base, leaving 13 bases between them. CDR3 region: CASSNPESSNTEAFF. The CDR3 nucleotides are TGTGCCAGTAGTAACCCGGAGAGCTCGAACACTGAAGCTTTCTTT.

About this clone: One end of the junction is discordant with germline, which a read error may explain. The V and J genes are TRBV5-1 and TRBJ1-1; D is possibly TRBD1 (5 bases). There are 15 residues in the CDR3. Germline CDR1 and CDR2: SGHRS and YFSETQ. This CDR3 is CASTLGLGVNTEAFF. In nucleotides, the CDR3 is TGCGCCAGCACCTTGGGGTTAGGGGTGAACACTGAAGCTTTCTTT.

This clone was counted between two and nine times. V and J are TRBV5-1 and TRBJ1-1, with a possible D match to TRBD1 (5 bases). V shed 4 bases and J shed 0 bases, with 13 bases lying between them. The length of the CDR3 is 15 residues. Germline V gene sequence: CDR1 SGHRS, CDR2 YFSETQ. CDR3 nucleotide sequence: TGCGCCAGCAGCATGGGACTTCCTATGAACACTGAAGCTTTCTTT. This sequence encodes CASSMGLPMNTEAFF.